Many counts were recorded for the clone carrying this TCR beta chain. Antigen specificity is unknown. Using RNA transcripts, the TCR beta CDR3 regions were amplified. After a first-round RT-PCR with HTBI primers, a second-round multiplex PCR was run. A single record per CDR3 protein comes from TCRdb applying MiXCR to the multiplex PCR reads. The sample records about 370,000 distinct CDR3 sequences, about 18% being singletons. Other autoimmune disease, uncontrolled infection, pregnancy and lactation led to exclusion. Someone took the PBMCs out of around 10 ml of fresh peripheral blood. This sample was included in a study of Graves' ophthalmopathy and Graves' hyperthyroidism. The germline V gene has CDR1 MNHNS and CDR2 SASEGT. V was pared by 10 bases and J by 1 base, with 14 bases between. The CDR3 is made up of 13 amino acids. Regarding the study as a whole: A roughly 80% specificity and roughly 90% sensitivity were achieved by a 13-signature model that separated ophthalmopathy from stable hyperthyroidism. Ophthalmopathy progression was predicted with approximately 68% sensitivity and around 78% specificity.

The sequence was obtained from an adult woman with stable Graves' hyperthyroidism. The sample taken for sequencing was peripheral blood. The V call is TRBV6-1, the J call TRBJ2-7, with D tentatively TRBD1 (5 bases). Here the CDR3 reads CATQNRPSYEQYF. The CDR3 DNA reads as TGTGCCACCCAGAACAGGCCTTCCTACGAGCAGTACTTC.